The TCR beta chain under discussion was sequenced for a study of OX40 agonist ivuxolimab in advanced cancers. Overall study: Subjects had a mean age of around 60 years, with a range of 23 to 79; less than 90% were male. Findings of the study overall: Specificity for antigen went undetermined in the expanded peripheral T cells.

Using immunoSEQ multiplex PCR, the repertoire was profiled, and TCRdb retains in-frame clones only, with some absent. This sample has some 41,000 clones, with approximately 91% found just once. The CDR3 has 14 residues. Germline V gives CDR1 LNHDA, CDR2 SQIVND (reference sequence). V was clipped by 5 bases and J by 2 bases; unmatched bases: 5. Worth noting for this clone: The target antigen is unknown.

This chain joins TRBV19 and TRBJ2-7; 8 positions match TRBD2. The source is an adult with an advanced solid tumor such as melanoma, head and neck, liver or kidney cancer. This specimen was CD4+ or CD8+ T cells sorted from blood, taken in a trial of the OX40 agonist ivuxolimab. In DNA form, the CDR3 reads TGTGCCAGTAGTTGGTCGGGGGGGCCCTACGAGCAGTACTTC. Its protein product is CASSWSGGPYEQYF.